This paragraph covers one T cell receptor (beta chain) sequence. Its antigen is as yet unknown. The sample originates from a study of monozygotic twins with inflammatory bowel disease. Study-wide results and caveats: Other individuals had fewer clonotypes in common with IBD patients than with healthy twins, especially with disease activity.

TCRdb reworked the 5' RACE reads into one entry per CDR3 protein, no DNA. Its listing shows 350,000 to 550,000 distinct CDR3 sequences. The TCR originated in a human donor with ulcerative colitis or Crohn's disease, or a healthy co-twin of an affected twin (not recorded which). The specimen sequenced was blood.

The CDR3 protein is CSADRRGEQETQYF. The rearrangement links TRBV20-1 to TRBJ2-5; checking the TCRdb D call of TRBD2 is not possible without DNA. From germline, CDR1 is DFQATT and CDR2 SNEGSKA (reference sequence). The CDR3 consists of 14 residues.